These T cell receptor beta chains were read from a single sample in a study of T cell responses to AZD1222 COVID-19 vaccine. Here immunoSEQ multiplex PCR was the method, and the copy in TCRdb shows in-frame clones only, minus some. The sample has 77,000 or so clones; more than 70% are singletons. Sequencing used peripheral blood, obtained on day 0 of AZD1222 vaccination. The receptors here all came from an adult in good health. The CDR3 runs from the conserved cysteine through the conserved F or W. The order of the fields is D gene, V gene, clone size, J gene, CDR3 protein, CDR3 DNA. The D gene is left open where the match is weak. Size is stated for part of the rows, as once, few or many counts, or as a class when the clone is expanded.

.	TRBV10-3	few	TRBJ1-1	CAITGGLNTEAFF	TGTGCCATCACCGGGGGACTGAACACTGAAGCTTTCTTT
TRBD1	TRBV6-5	.	TRBJ1-2	CASKRQGVKGYTF	TGTGCCAGCAAACGTCAGGGGGTAAAGGGCTACACCTTC
TRBD1	TRBV7-2	once	TRBJ1-1	CASSPLQGDTEAFF	TGTGCCAGCAGCCCCCTTCAGGGGGACACTGAAGCTTTCTTT
.	TRBV9	.	TRBJ1-2	CASSVGSGGHGYTF	TGTGCCAGCAGCGTAGGATCGGGGGGCCATGGCTACACCTTC
TRBD1	TRBV5-6	.	TRBJ1-2	CASSWWDRGNYGYTF	TGTGCCAGCAGCTGGTGGGACAGGGGTAACTATGGCTACACCTTC
TRBD1	TRBV7-2	.	TRBJ2-7	CASSARTGVTYEQYF	TGTGCCAGCAGCGCGAGGACAGGGGTTACCTACGAGCAGTACTTC
.	TRBV5-8	.	TRBJ1-1	CASSQLKGITEAFF	TGTGCCAGCAGCCAGCTTAAGGGGATAACTGAAGCTTTCTTT
.	TRBV19	.	TRBJ1-4	CASSIPGQPTNEKLFF	TGTGCCAGTAGTATTCCCGGACAGCCAACTAATGAAAAACTGTTTTTT
.	TRBV7-2	.	TRBJ2-4	CASSLAWQGGKNIQYF	TGTGCCAGCAGCTTAGCGTGGCAGGGGGGCAAAAACATTCAGTACTTC
TRBD2	TRBV7-2	once	TRBJ2-7	CASSLAGLYEQYF	TGTGCCAGCTCTCTAGCGGGACTTTACGAGCAGTACTTC
.	TRBV11-1	once	TRBJ1-2	CASSRLPGNEGGYTF	TGTGCCAGCAGCAGACTGCCCGGGAACGAGGGAGGCTACACCTTC
.	TRBV14	few	TRBJ1-4	CASSQANSFNEKLFF	TGTGCCAGCAGCCAAGCGAACAGTTTTAATGAAAAACTGTTTTTT
TRBD1	TRBV5-5	.	TRBJ1-2	CASSLGDRVVSYGYTF	TGTGCCAGCAGCTTGGGGGACAGGGTGGTTAGCTATGGCTACACCTTC
.	TRBV7-9	.	TRBJ2-5	CASSLPGTGRGEETQYF	TGTGCCAGCAGCTTACCAGGGACCGGGAGAGGAGAGGAGACCCAGTACTTC
TRBD1	TRBV28	.	TRBJ1-1	CASSRSTGWGGLAFF	TGTGCCAGCAGTAGATCGACAGGGTGGGGGGGGCTAGCTTTCTTT
.	TRBV7-8	.	TRBJ1-2	CASSLAPDGNYGYTF	TGTGCCAGCAGCTTAGCACCGGATGGAAACTATGGCTACACCTTC
TRBD1	TRBV5-6	.	TRBJ1-2	CASSLVQGRYTF	TGTGCCAGCAGCTTGGTACAGGGGCGGTACACCTTC
TRBD1	TRBV6-5	.	TRBJ1-5	CASRHRQGPNQPQHF	TGTGCCAGCAGGCACAGACAGGGACCTAATCAGCCCCAGCATTTT
TRBD2	TRBV5-1	.	TRBJ2-1	CASSLLSGSSYNEQFF	TGCGCCAGCAGCCTACTTAGCGGGAGCTCCTACAATGAGCAGTTCTTC
TRBD2	TRBV5-6	.	TRBJ2-7	CASSLGASGLYEQYF	TGTGCCAGCAGCTTGGGTGCTAGCGGCCTGTACGAGCAGTACTTC
.	TRBV20-1	.	TRBJ2-7	CSASLAGGSEQYF	TGCAGTGCTAGTCTGGCAGGGGGGTCCGAGCAGTACTTC
.	TRBV6-1	.	TRBJ2-7	CASSERWGSNYEQYF	TGTGCCAGCAGTGAACGGTGGGGGTCGAACTACGAGCAGTACTTC
.	TRBV20-1	few	TRBJ2-7	CSASQLGQVSYEQYF	TGCAGTGCTAGTCAACTTGGACAAGTTAGTTACGAGCAGTACTTC
TRBD1	TRBV5-4	.	TRBJ1-2	CASSNGDRILYGYTF	TGTGCCAGCAGCAATGGGGACAGGATTCTCTATGGCTACACCTTC
TRBD1	TRBV2	.	TRBJ2-1	CASSRDRYNEQFF	TGTGCCAGCAGTCGGGACAGATACAATGAGCAGTTCTTC
.	TRBV9	.	TRBJ1-2	CASSAHQGNYGYTF	TGTGCCAGCAGCGCCCACCAGGGCAACTATGGCTACACCTTC
.	TRBV3-1/TRBV3-2	once	TRBJ2-7	CASSQRQYPYEQYF	TGTGCCAGCAGCCAAAGACAGTACCCCTACGAGCAGTACTTC
TRBD1	TRBV3-1/TRBV3-2	.	TRBJ1-2	CASSPRQGSYGYTF	TGTGCCAGCAGCCCGCGACAGGGGAGCTATGGCTACACCTTC
.	TRBV3-1/TRBV3-2	.	TRBJ1-4	CASSHRGGEKLFF	TGTGCCAGCAGCCACCGAGGTGGGGAAAAACTGTTTTTT
TRBD1	TRBV11-3	.	TRBJ2-7	CASSRGQFYEQYF	TGTGCCAGCAGCCGGGGACAGTTCTACGAGCAGTACTTC
TRBD1	TRBV9	.	TRBJ1-5	CASSGGDSPYSNQPQHF	TGTGCCAGCAGCGGAGGGGACAGCCCTTATAGCAATCAGCCCCAGCATTTT
TRBD1	TRBV27	.	TRBJ1-2	CASSFGQGHPNYGYTF	TGTGCCAGCAGTTTTGGACAGGGCCATCCTAACTATGGCTACACCTTC
.	TRBV16	.	TRBJ1-2	CASSQSQAGVKGYTF	TGTGCCAGCAGCCAATCGCAGGCAGGGGTTAAAGGCTACACCTTC
TRBD1	TRBV19	.	TRBJ2-3	CASKGQFPDTQYF	TGTGCCAGTAAGGGACAGTTCCCAGATACGCAGTATTTT
.	TRBV15	once	TRBJ2-7	CATSSLPISSYEQYF	TGTGCCACCAGCAGCCTTCCGATTAGCTCCTACGAGCAGTACTTC
.	TRBV19	.	TRBJ1-2	CASSTPGRPNYGYTF	TGTGCCAGTAGTACCCCGGGGAGGCCCAACTATGGCTACACCTTC
.	TRBV2	.	TRBJ2-7	CASRAGYEQYF	TGTGCCAGCAGAGCCGGGTACGAGCAGTACTTC
.	TRBV5-4	.	TRBJ1-5	CASSSGPTQPQHF	TGTGCCAGCAGCTCCGGGCCGACTCAGCCCCAGCATTTT
TRBD1	TRBV3-1/TRBV3-2	.	TRBJ2-7	CASSQGGTGFREQYF	TGTGCCAGCAGCCAAGGCGGGACAGGGTTTAGAGAGCAGTACTTC
.	TRBV5-4	.	TRBJ2-2	CASSSTYANTGELFF	TGTGCCAGCAGCTCGACATACGCGAACACCGGGGAGCTGTTTTTT
.	TRBV5-4	few	TRBJ1-1	CASSRDRREAFF	TGTGCCAGCAGCCGAGACAGGCGAGAAGCTTTCTTT
.	TRBV7-8	.	TRBJ2-7	CASSLPWDSSYEQYF	TGTGCCAGCAGCTTACCCTGGGACTCCTCCTACGAGCAGTACTTC
.	TRBV6-1	.	TRBJ1-2	CASSEWTRHTYGYTF	TGTGCCAGCAGTGAGTGGACACGCCACACCTATGGCTACACCTTC
.	TRBV10-3	once	TRBJ1-5	CAIRGGMEQPQHF	TGTGCCATTAGAGGGGGAATGGAACAGCCCCAGCATTTT